The subject of this entry is one T cell receptor beta chain. The sample comes from a study of blood T cell repertoires in COVID-19. Study-wide context: Collection of acute and convalescent COVID-19 samples took place in the United States, Italy and Spain. PBMCs, B-cell-depleted T cells, or T cells were the source of the cDNA or gDNA that made up the material.

As processed by the authors: Scientists estimated how many nucleated cells there were by amplifying reference gene primers. Sequencing was performed with immunoSEQ multiplex PCR; in TCRdb, only in-frame clones are kept and a portion is missing. V, J and clone size reflect that table, while D and trimming were determined from the DNA. Found here are hundreds of thousands of clones, approximately 91% of them singletons; the top ten hold 0.65% to 0.9%. The sequenced sample consisted of peripheral blood. The sequence was obtained from a woman in her 30s with acute or convalescent COVID-19.

As DNA, the CDR3 is TGTGCCTGGAGACTCAGAGGAACAGGGGGTTCACCCCTCCACTTT. Protein sequence: CAWRLRGTGGSPLHF. The chain joins TRBV30 to TRBJ1-6; 8 bases are a match to TRBD1. V dropped 3 bases and J dropped 9; count of bases not matched to a gene: 10. Germline CDR1 is GTSNPN and CDR2 is SVGIG (reference sequence). The CDR3 has 15 residues.